Below are 12 T cell receptor beta chains sequenced from a single sample in a study of cytomegalovirus exposure and HLA in healthy donors. 13 Jbeta primers and 60 Vbeta primers were used for the PCR. The repertoire was sequenced with immunoSEQ multiplex PCR; TCRdb's copy has only in-frame clones and lacks some. The sample holds 200,000 to 250,000 clones, around 80% seen once. The specimen sequenced was PBMCs. The receptor set was obtained from a woman in her sixties in good health and CMV-seropositive.

This chain joins TRBV30 and TRBJ2-7, with D maybe TRBD1 (6 bases). V lost 5 bases, J lost 3 bases, and 17 bases lay in between. Germline values: CDR1 GTSNPN, CDR2 SVGIG (reference sequence). The length of the CDR3 is 14 residues. DNA for the CDR3: TGTGCCTGGGGGGGAAGGGGACACCTCTACGAGCAGTACTTC. The encoded protein is CAWGGRGHLYEQYF.

The genes are TRBV4-3 and TRBJ2-6; D unresolved. The CDR3 is made up of 15 amino acids. In germline, CDR1 is LGHNA, CDR2 YSLEER. The V gene lost 2 bases and the J gene lost 2 bases, with 7 bases spanning the gap. CDR3 in amino acids: CASSQREAGANVLTF. CDR3 bases: TGCGCCAGCAGCCAACGAGAGGCTGGGGCCAACGTCCTGACTTTC.

The rearrangement links TRBV7-8 to TRBJ2-7, with 7 bases matching TRBD1. CDR1 and CDR2 from the germline V gene are SGHVS and FQNEAQ. V was pared by 4 bases and J by 12 bases, with 21 bases of the junction left unmatched. The CDR3 contains 16 residues. The CDR3 sequence is CASSSLSGTATSNTYF. CDR3 bases: TGTGCCAGCAGCTCCCTATCCGGGACAGCCACCTCTAACACGTACTTC.

The chain recombines TRBV6-4 with TRBJ2-3; D is possibly TRBD1 (5 bases). Germline values: CDR1 MRHNA, CDR2 SNTAGT. This CDR3 has 14 amino acids. V was shortened by 6 bases and J by 4 bases, with 14 bases between the two germline ends. The CDR3 loop reads CASRRGYHSDTQYF. The DNA for the CDR3 is TGTGCCAGCAGAAGGGGTTACCATTCAGATACGCAGTATTTT.

CDR3 protein: CASSDAGGADGYTF. The CDR3 nucleotides are TGTGCCAGCAGTGACGCCGGGGGGGCGGATGGCTACACCTTC. J is TRBJ1-2 and V is TRBV6-1; possible D gene TRBD1, 6 bases. This CDR3 region has 14 residues. The germline CDR1 and CDR2 sequences are MNHNS and SASEGT. V lost 3 bases to trimming and J lost 6 bases, with 14 bases between them.

The rearrangement links TRBV5-1 to TRBJ1-2; TRBD1 is a possible D gene (5 bases). Germline V lookup: CDR1 SGHRS, CDR2 YFSETQ. V was shortened by 2 bases and J by 3 bases, with 14 bases between the two germline ends. The CDR3 length is 15 residues. The CDR3 DNA reads TGCGCCAGCAGCTTTTCGGACACCGGAGACTATGGCTACACCTTC. Its translation is CASSFSDTGDYGYTF.

The chain couples TRBV4-2 to TRBJ2-5; the D gene is possibly TRBD1 (6 bases). V dropped 4 bases and J dropped 2 bases, with 11 bases sitting between them. Germline V CDR1 and CDR2: LGHNA, YNFKEQ. The CDR3 is made up of 14 amino acids. The chain's CDR3 is CASSRMDSQETQYF. The CDR3 DNA reads as TGTGCCAGCAGCCGCATGGACAGTCAAGAGACCCAGTACTTC.

V gene TRBV7-2 combines with J gene TRBJ2-3; 8 bases line up with TRBD2. The germline V gene has CDR1 SGHTA and CDR2 FQGNSA. This CDR3 is 16 amino acids long. J gave up 4 bases and V 2 bases, and 8 bases lay outside the gene matches. The CDR3 sequence: CASSLRGSGAADTQYF. CDR3 in DNA: TGTGCCAGCAGCTTAAGGGGTAGCGGGGCGGCAGATACGCAGTATTTT. Variable domain in full (rest from reference TRBV7-2 and TRBJ2-3): GAGVSQSPSNKVTEKGKDVELRCDPISGHTALYWYRQSLGQGLEFLIYFQGNSAPDKSGLPSDRFSAERTGGSVSTLTIQRTQQEDSAVYLCASSLRGSGAADTQYFGPGTRLTVL.

This rearrangement joins TRBV12-5 to TRBJ1-4; D is undetermined. The germline gives CDR1 LGHNT, CDR2 FRNRAP. V was shortened by 7 bases and J by 0 bases, with 15 bases between the two germline ends. The CDR3 length is 16 residues. The CDR3 spells CASANSVASTNEKLFF. CDR3 coding DNA: TGTGCTAGTGCCAACTCGGTCGCATCAACTAATGAAAAACTGTTTTTT.

The chain links TRBV7-2 to TRBJ2-5; D perhaps matches TRBD1 (6 bases). The CDR3 loop spans 17 amino acids. Deletions cut 5 bases from V and 1 base from J, with 20 bases between. Germline loops: CDR1 SGHTA, CDR2 FQGNSA. The CDR3 is CASSPGGWAQTQETQYF. CDR3 nucleotide sequence: TGTGCCAGCAGCCCTGGGGGCTGGGCCCAAACCCAAGAGACCCAGTACTTC.

The V gene is TRBV5-4, the J gene TRBJ2-5, with 8 positions matching TRBD2. V trimming: 4 bases; J trimming: 3 bases; junction bases outside the gene matches: 14. CDR1 is SGHNT and CDR2 is YYREEE in the germline V gene (reference sequence). The CDR3 is made up of 17 amino acids. CDR3 DNA sequence: TGTGCCAGCAGCCGGGGGGGGATCCATACCGAAAAAGAGACCCAGTACTTC. Residues: CASSRGGIHTEKETQYF.

CDR3 DNA sequence: TGTGCCTTCTCGTTGGGTGCGGGATCGAACACCGGGGAGCTGTTTTTT. The encoded protein is CAFSLGAGSNTGELFF. The chain uses TRBV10-3 and TRBJ2-2; possible D gene TRBD2, 6 bases. Trimming took off 11 bases at V and 0 bases at J, with 19 bases between the two ends. CDR3 length equals 16 residues. Germline V gene data show CDR1 as ENHRY and CDR2 as SYGVKD.